The rows below give T cell receptor beta chains drawn from one sample of a study of blood T cell repertoires in COVID-19. Sequencing used immunoSEQ multiplex PCR; TCRdb keeps in-frame clones, though not all of them. Here the sample spans 400,000 or so clones, around nine tenths being singletons. Sample: peripheral blood. These receptors were taken from a human donor in a cohort sampled during active COVID-19. Both conserved end residues are part of each CDR3. A D gene is named only where the DNA matches it firmly. Size values are once, few and many counts, or a class for expanded clones, and some rows have none.

J,D,size,V,DNA,CDR3
TRBJ1-2,.,.,TRBV18,TGTGCCAGCTCAGCCGAATACGCGGGGGGCAACTATGGCTACACCTTC,CASSAEYAGGNYGYTF
TRBJ1-4,TRBD1,once,TRBV4-1,TGCGCCAGCAGCCACCGCACAGGGGGCGTAGCTAATGAAAAACTGTTTTTT,CASSHRTGGVANEKLFF
TRBJ2-3,TRBD2,few,TRBV6-4,TGTGCCAGCTCCTCAGCGGGGGGGAGCACAGATACGCAGTATTTT,CASSSAGGSTDTQYF
TRBJ1-3,TRBD1,.,TRBV13,TGTGCCAGCAGCTTGCCGAAGAGACAGGGCTCTGGAAACACCATATATTTT,CASSLPKRQGSGNTIYF
TRBJ2-1,TRBD2,.,TRBV20-1,TGCAGTGCTAGTCCTGTGACTAGCGGGCGTAATGAGCAGTTCTTC,CSASPVTSGRNEQFF
TRBJ2-1,.,.,TRBV18,TGTGCCAGCTCCCCCGGCGGTAATTACAATGAGCAGTTCTTC,CASSPGGNYNEQFF
TRBJ2-7,TRBD1,.,TRBV28,TGTGCCAGCAGGGGAGGACAGGGGGCTTACGAGCAGTACTTC,CASRGGQGAYEQYF
TRBJ1-2,.,.,TRBV28,TGTGCCAGCAGTTCGCAGGGCGGCTATGGCTACACCTTC,CASSSQGGYGYTF
TRBJ2-1,TRBD2,.,TRBV6-5,TGTGCCAGCAGTTACCTTAGCGGGAGCTCCTACAATGAGCAGTTCTTC,CASSYLSGSSYNEQFF
TRBJ2-7,.,.,TRBV27,TGTGCCAGCAGTTCCAGGGGGGCCTACGAGCAGTACTTC,CASSSRGAYEQYF
TRBJ2-1,.,.,TRBV6-2/TRBV6-3,TGTGCCAGCAGTTACAGGGGTAGGTCTGGGGGCCATTACAATGAGCAGTTCTTC,CASSYRGRSGGHYNEQFF
TRBJ2-2,TRBD2,.,TRBV30,TGTGCCTCACGGGGGGAATCGGACACCGGGGAGCTGTTTTTT,CASRGESDTGELFF
TRBJ1-1,.,.,TRBV18,TGTGCCAGCTCACCGAATCCGCTATTGAACACTGAAGCTTTCTTT,CASSPNPLLNTEAFF
TRBJ2-7,TRBD1,.,TRBV10-2,TGCGCCAGCACCCGACAGGGGAGCACCTACGAGCAGTACTTC,CASTRQGSTYEQYF
TRBJ1-3,TRBD1,.,TRBV5-1,TGCGCCAGCAGCCATACCGGGACAGACGACTCTGGAAACACCATATATTTT,CASSHTGTDDSGNTIYF
TRBJ1-5,.,.,TRBV15,TGTGCCACCAGCCGGTCGTATAGCAATCAGCCCCAGCATTTT,CATSRSYSNQPQHF
TRBJ2-5,.,once,TRBV19,TGTGCCAGTTCCTCGGGACAAGGGCGAGAGACCCAGTACTTC,CASSSGQGRETQYF
TRBJ2-7,TRBD2,.,TRBV10-3,TGTGCCATCAGTGAGGGACTAGCGGGAGAATACGAGCAGTACTTC,CAISEGLAGEYEQYF
TRBJ2-5,.,.,TRBV7-3,TGTGCCAGCAGCTTAAGTGGGAGGCAAGAGACCCAGTACTTC,CASSLSGRQETQYF
TRBJ2-7,.,.,TRBV5-1,TGCGCCAGCACCGTTCGACCAGGGGTTGGTGAGCAGTACTTC,CASTVRPGVGEQYF
TRBJ1-6,.,.,TRBV7-9,TGTGCCAGCAGCCTCGAGGCAACTAATTCACCCCTCCACTTT,CASSLEATNSPLHF
TRBJ2-2,.,.,TRBV19,TGTGCCAGCGCCCAACAGGGTGACACCGGGGAGCTGTTTTTT,CASAQQGDTGELFF
TRBJ1-2,.,.,TRBV5-1,TGCGCCAGTAGTGCCAGGGGCGCGGACTATGGCTACACCTTC,CASSARGADYGYTF
TRBJ2-1,TRBD1,once,TRBV19,TGTGCCAGTAGTATGCGGGCAGGGGGCAGGAATGAGCAGTTCTTC,CASSMRAGGRNEQFF
TRBJ2-7,TRBD2,.,TRBV3-1/TRBV3-2,TGTGCCAGCAGCCGAACTAGCGGGAGGGCCGAGCAGTACTTC,CASSRTSGRAEQYF
TRBJ2-5,.,.,TRBV14,TGTGCCAGCAGCCAGATGGTGAGTGTCCAGTACTTC,CASSQMVSVQYF
TRBJ2-2,.,.,TRBV5-1,TGCGCCAGCAGCTTGGGACTTAGCACCACCGGGGAGCTGTTTTTT,CASSLGLSTTGELFF
TRBJ2-3,TRBD2,few,TRBV7-3,TGTGCCAGCAGCTCAGGACTAGCGGGAAGAGGGGCAGATACGCAGTATTTT,CASSSGLAGRGADTQYF
TRBJ2-3,TRBD2,.,TRBV7-3,TGTGCCAGCAGCTTAGCGGGGGGCACAGATACGCAGTATTTT,CASSLAGGTDTQYF
TRBJ2-1,.,.,TRBV7-8,TGTGCCAGCAGCGTCAACAGGTCACCGTTCTTC,CASSVNRSPFF
TRBJ2-2,TRBD2,.,TRBV2,TGTGCCAGCCGGGAGGGCGTGTTTACCGGGGAGCTGTTTTTT,CASREGVFTGELFF
TRBJ2-5,TRBD1,.,TRBV3-1/TRBV3-2,TGTGCCAGCAACCGGGACAGTCAAGAGACCCAGTACTTC,CASNRDSQETQYF
TRBJ2-5,.,.,TRBV4-1,TGCGCCAGCAGCCAGGCCCTACCGGGACATCCACAAGAGACCCAGTACTTC,CASSQALPGHPQETQYF
TRBJ2-7,TRBD2,.,TRBV6-5,TGTGCCAGCAGTTATGCGGGAGGGAAGCTAATGGAGCAGTACTTC,CASSYAGGKLMEQYF
TRBJ1-4,.,.,TRBV18,TGTGCCAGCTCACCAAGTGAGGGACTAACTAATGAAAAACTGTTTTTT,CASSPSEGLTNEKLFF
TRBJ1-1,.,.,TRBV19,TGTGCCAGTGGACTCCTAAACACTGAAGCTTTCTTT,CASGLLNTEAFF
TRBJ2-1,TRBD2,few,TRBV6-1,TGTGCCAGCAGTGAAGGAAGCGGGAACTACAATGAGCAGTTCTTC,CASSEGSGNYNEQFF
TRBJ2-5,TRBD1,.,TRBV27,TGTGCCAGCGCTGCTCGACAGGGGGTACAAGAGACCCAGTACTTC,CASAARQGVQETQYF
TRBJ2-1,.,.,TRBV3-1/TRBV3-2,TGTGCCAGCAGCCAAGTCCCTAACAATGAGCAGTTCTTC,CASSQVPNNEQFF
TRBJ2-5,TRBD2,.,TRBV5-1,TGCGCCAGCAGCTTGTTAGCGGGGGACCAAGAGACCCAGTACTTC,CASSLLAGDQETQYF
TRBJ2-1,.,.,TRBV4-1,TGCGCCAGCAGCCTAGGGATGCTCGGGACATATGAGCAGTTCTTC,CASSLGMLGTYEQFF
TRBJ2-5,TRBD2,.,TRBV6-1,TGTGCCAGCAGTGAAGCGCTAAGCGGGGGGGCGGTAGAGACCCAGTACTTC,CASSEALSGGAVETQYF
TRBJ2-5,TRBD2,.,TRBV6-2/TRBV6-3,TGTGCCAGCAGTTACTCACCTAGCGGGGGGCAAGAGACCCAGTACTTC,CASSYSPSGGQETQYF